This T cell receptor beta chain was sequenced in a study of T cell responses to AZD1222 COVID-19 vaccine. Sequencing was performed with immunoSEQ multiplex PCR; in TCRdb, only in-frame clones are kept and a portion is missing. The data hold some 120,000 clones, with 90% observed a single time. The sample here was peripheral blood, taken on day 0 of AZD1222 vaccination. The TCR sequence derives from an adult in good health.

The CDR3: CASRLASDTQYF. The CDR3 DNA follows: TGTGCCAGCAGACTAGCGTCAGATACGCAGTATTTT. The J gene is TRBJ2-3, the V gene TRBV2; 7 bases align to TRBD2. Germline loops: CDR1 SNHLY, CDR2 FYNNEI. The CDR3 consists of 12 residues. The junction had 1 base not matched to a gene; V was cut back by 6 bases and J by 4 bases.